These 24 T cell receptor beta chains were sequenced from one sample in a study of T cell repertoires in cytomegalovirus infection. TCRdb analysed the reads with MiXCR anew, one entry per CDR3 protein. The sample contains hundreds of thousands of distinct CDR3 sequences, more than 20% of which appear only once. What was sequenced was CD8+ T cells from PBMCs. The source is a human donor in good health (CMV status not recorded). Some clones in this sample may be carry-over from other donors' samples.

The chain joins TRBV28 to TRBJ2-7; TRBD1 aligns across 11 bases. CDR1 is MDHEN and CDR2 is SYDVKM in the germline V gene. Germline trimming cut 3 bases from V and 5 bases from J; bases unmatched to any gene: 9. This CDR3 comprises 16 residues. In nucleotides, the CDR3 is TGTGCCAGCAGTTTCCCGGGACAGGGGGGACTGGACGAGCAGTACGTC. Its protein is CASSFPGQGGLDEQYV.

This clonotype was counted between two and nine times. This may come from a read error, since a much larger clone is one base off. For the CDR3, the DNA is TGTGCCAGCAAGGGGGGGAGAAACTCCTACAATGAGCAGTTCTTC. Translation gives CASKGGRNSYNEQFF. J is TRBJ2-1 and V is TRBV28; D might be TRBD2 (7 bases). The germline V gene encodes CDR1 MDHEN and CDR2 SYDVKM. V was trimmed by 7 bases and J by 0 bases, leaving 13 bases between them. The CDR3 runs 15 residues. Variable domain in full (rest from reference TRBV28 and TRBJ2-1): DVKVTQSSRYLVKRTGEKVFLECVQDMDHENMFWYRQDPGLGLRLIYFSYDVKMKEKGDIPEGYSVSREKKERFSLILESASTNQTSMYLCASKGGRNSYNEQFFGPGTRLTVL.

This clonotype was found a few times. The V call is TRBV25-1, the J call TRBJ2-2; TRBD1 aligns across 11 bases. This CDR3 has 19 amino acids. The J segment lost 4 bases and the V segment lost 3 bases, leaving 13 bases of the junction unmatched. The germline V gene encodes CDR1 MGHDK and CDR2 SYGVNS. The CDR3 bases are TGTGCCAGCAGTGACTGGCGGGGACAGGGGGTCCCGGGCACCGGGGAGCTGTTTTTT. It yields the protein CASSDWRGQGVPGTGELFF.

The chain is built from TRBV20-1 and TRBJ2-7, with 9 bases aligning to TRBD2. The V and J ends lost 2 bases and 5 bases, in that order; junction bases with no gene match: 7. CDR1 and CDR2 (germline): DFQATT, SNEGSKA (reference sequence). The CDR3 runs 14 residues. In DNA, the CDR3 is TGCAGTGCTAGACCGGGACTAGCCACCCACGAGCAGTACTTC. It encodes CSARPGLATHEQYF.

This clonotype occurred many times. V usage is TRBV7-9 and J usage is TRBJ2-3, with a tentative D call TRBD1 (6 bases). This CDR3 contains 12 residues. Germline V gene sequence: CDR1 SEHNR, CDR2 FQNEAQ (reference sequence). Trimming cost V 8 bases and J 4 bases, with 10 bases left between them. CDR3 sequence reads: CASGWTADTQYF. Here the CDR3 DNA reads TGTGCCAGCGGATGGACAGCAGATACGCAGTATTTT. Filled out from reference TRBV7-9 and TRBJ2-3, the complete variable domain reads DTGVSQNPRHKITKRGQNVTFRCDPISEHNRLYWYRQTLGQGPEFLTYFQNEAQLEKSRLLSDRFSAERPKGSFSTLEIQRTEQGDSAMYLCASGWTADTQYFGPGTRLTVL.

This clonotype was counted ten times or more. The V gene is TRBV7-2, the J gene TRBJ2-4; D remains ambiguous. Trimming stripped 2 bases from V and 3 bases from J, with 14 bases between. The CDR3 extends over 16 amino acids. Germline CDR1 and CDR2: SGHTA and FQGNSA. The DNA of the CDR3 is TGTGCCAGCAGCTTATTTAGGGAAACCGACAAAAACATTCAGTACTTC. Translation: CASSLFRETDKNIQYF.

The table lists this clonotype with many counts. CDR3 DNA: TGTGCCAGCAGCTCTGGACTAGCGGGGGACGACGAGCAGTACGTC. Its protein product is CASSSGLAGDDEQYV. This chain uses TRBV6-2 or TRBV6-3 with TRBJ2-7, with 13 bases fitting TRBD2. CDR3 length equals 15 residues. Germline V gene sequence: CDR1 MNHEY, CDR2 SVGEGT. Germline trimming cut 6 bases from V and 5 bases from J; bases unmatched to any gene: 7.

The chain uses TRBV10-3 and TRBJ2-3; D is ambiguous. The CDR3 extends over 12 amino acids. Germline assignment: CDR1 ENHRY and CDR2 SYGVKD. Between the trimmed V and J ends, which lost 0 bases and 6 bases, there was a span of 4 bases. The DNA for the CDR3 is TGTGCCATCAGTGAGTCCGGGGATACGCAGTATTTT. It specifies CAISESGDTQYF.

This clonotype was found many times. The DNA of the CDR3 is TGTGCCAGCTCTAGGACAGCGCTACTCACCGGGGAGCTGTTTTTT. This gives the protein CASSRTALLTGELFF. The genes are TRBV7-2 and TRBJ2-2, with D maybe TRBD1 (6 bases). The germline CDR1 and CDR2 sequences are SGHTA and FQGNSA. This CDR3 spans 15 amino acids. Trimming left V 8 bases short and J 4 bases short, with 17 bases between. Full variable domain (missing parts from reference TRBV7-2 and TRBJ2-2): GAGVSQSPSNKVTEKGKDVELRCDPISGHTALYWYRQSLGQGLEFLIYFQGNSAPDKSGLPSDRFSAERTGGSVSTLTIQRTQQEDSAVYLCASSRTALLTGELFFGEGSRLTVL.

The rearrangement links TRBV28 to TRBJ1-6, with D maybe TRBD1 (6 bases). Between the trimmed V and J ends, which lost 1 base and 4 bases, there was a span of 11 bases. There are 16 residues in the CDR3. Germline CDR1 reads MDHEN; CDR2 reads SYDVKM. The CDR3 DNA reads TGTGCCAGCAGTTTATACGGGGGGCCGTATAATTCACCCCTCCACTTT. Translating it yields CASSLYGGPYNSPLHF.

A note on this clonotype: Germline and junction disagree at one end, which may indicate a read error. The chain carries TRBV7-4 and TRBJ2-1; 12 nucleotides match TRBD2. The CDR3 totals 16 residues. Germline CDR1 is SGHVT and CDR2 is SQSDAQ. CDR3 loop: CASSRLAGVLNNVQFF. CDR3 DNA sequence: TGTGCCAGCAGCAGACTAGCGGGGGTGCTGAACAATGTGCAGTTCTTC. The full variable domain, with the rest looked up from reference TRBV7-4 and TRBJ2-1, is GAGVSQSPRYKVAKRGRDVALRCDSISGHVTLYWYRQTLGQGSEVLTYSQSDAQRDKSGRPSGRFSAERPERSVSTLKIQRTEQGDSAVYLCASSRLAGVLNNVQFFGPGTRLTVL.

The chain links TRBV7-9 to TRBJ2-5, with a weak D call TRBD2 (6 bases). Trimming cost V 5 bases and J 1 base, with 26 bases left between them. The germline V gene encodes CDR1 SEHNR and CDR2 FQNEAQ (reference sequence). This CDR3 is built from 19 residues. This chain's CDR3 is CASSSPRELRRGPQETQYF. The CDR3 coding sequence is TGTGCCAGCAGCAGCCCCCGGGAGCTCCGGCGAGGCCCCCAAGAGACCCAGTACTTC.

The V and J genes are TRBV19 and TRBJ2-5, with D unresolved. V lost 3 bases and J 1 base, leaving 15 bases between the germline ends. Germline V gene sequence: CDR1 LNHDA, CDR2 SQIVND (reference sequence). This CDR3 has 16 residues. The CDR3 sequence is CASSIAGRTLQETQYF. The CDR3 DNA reads TGTGCCAGTAGTATCGCCGGGCGGACGCTCCAAGAGACCCAGTACTTC.

In its sample, this clonotype was seen many times. The V gene is TRBV12-3 or TRBV12-4, the J gene TRBJ1-2; weak D call: TRBD1 (6 bases). Trimming stripped 5 bases from V and 4 bases from J, with 14 bases between. The CDR3 length is 14 residues. The CDR3, as DNA: TGTGCCAGCAGTACGGGACATCCCCTCTATGGCTACACCTTC. It encodes CASSTGHPLYGYTF.

This clonotype came up many times. The CDR3 DNA is TGTGCCACCAGCTCTCTGGGAGGGTCAGATACGCAGTATTTT. Its protein is CATSSLGGSDTQYF. The chain links TRBV15 to TRBJ2-3; TRBD2 matches 7 bases. The CDR3 sequence is 14 residues long. Germline assignment: CDR1 LNHNV and CDR2 YYDKDF (reference sequence). Germline trimming cut 5 bases from V and 4 bases from J; bases unmatched to any gene: 6. Using reference TRBV15 and TRBJ2-3 for the parts outside the CDR3, the full variable domain is DAMVIQNPRYQVTQFGKPVTLSCSQTLNHNVMYWYQQKSSQAPKLLFHYYDKDFNNEADTPDNFQSRRPNTSFCFLDIRSPGLGDTAMYLCATSSLGGSDTQYFGPGTRLTVL.

The chain couples TRBV7-3 to TRBJ1-1; 11 positions match TRBD1. The CDR3 contains 13 residues. V was pared by 2 bases and J by 11 bases, with 4 bases of the junction left unmatched. Per germline, CDR1 SGHTA and CDR2 FQGTGA. CDR3: CASSLGGTGGAFF. The CDR3 nucleotides are TGTGCCAGCAGCTTAGGAGGGACAGGGGGTGCTTTCTTT.

A word on this clonotype: An end of the junction differs from the germline gene, which may be a read error. The gene calls are TRBV7-2 and TRBJ2-2; D call uncertain. The CDR3 consists of 13 residues. Germline CDR1 is SGHTA and CDR2 is FQGNSA. The CDR3 DNA follows: TGTGCCAGCAACTTATCGAACACCGGGGAGCTGTTTTTT. This translates into CASNLSNTGELFF.

This sequence joins TRBV7-2 and TRBJ1-4; D gene ambiguous. V lost 2 bases to trimming and J lost 5 bases, with 15 bases between them. CDR1 and CDR2 (germline): SGHTA, FQGNSA. This CDR3 is built from 16 residues. The CDR3 DNA reads as TGTGCCAGCAGCTTACCCCCCTACGGGTACAATGAAAAACTGTTTTTT. This translates into CASSLPPYGYNEKLFF.

Only a few counts were recorded for this clonotype. The chain carries TRBV6-5 and TRBJ2-3; D not resolved. V lost 2 bases and J lost 2, with 5 bases in between. CDR3 length equals 13 residues. From germline, CDR1 is MNHEY and CDR2 SVGAGI. CDR3 amino acids: CASSYGNTDTQYF. In DNA form, the CDR3 reads TGTGCCAGCAGTTACGGAAACACAGATACGCAGTATTTT.

This sequence joins TRBV5-1 and TRBJ2-1; no reliable D call. From germline, CDR1 is SGHRS and CDR2 YFSETQ. The CDR3 totals 13 residues. The V and J ends lost 6 bases and 4 bases respectively, with 11 bases between them. The CDR3 reads CASTAPEYNEQFF. CDR3 DNA sequence: TGCGCCAGCACCGCGCCGGAGTACAATGAGCAGTTCTTC.

This clonotype was counted many times. This rearrangement joins TRBV7-9 to TRBJ1-6; 8 bases agree with TRBD1. The CDR3 is 15 amino acids. The V and J ends lost 5 bases and 8 bases, in that order; junction bases with no gene match: 8. Per germline, CDR1 SEHNR and CDR2 FQNEAQ (reference sequence). Here the CDR3 reads CASSPLQGADSPLHF. As DNA, the CDR3 is TGTGCCAGCAGCCCGCTTCAGGGGGCTGATTCACCCCTCCACTTT.

This clonotype was counted a few times. The chain links TRBV29-1 to TRBJ1-1; D is undetermined. Trimming left V 6 bases short and J 5 bases short, with 10 bases between. The CDR3 loop spans 11 amino acids. The germline V gene encodes CDR1 SQVTM and CDR2 ANQGSEA. The CDR3 sequence: CSVPDETEAFF. The DNA for the CDR3 is TGCAGCGTCCCAGATGAGACTGAAGCTTTCTTT.

This clonotype was seen at least ten times. V is TRBV6-2 or TRBV6-3 and J is TRBJ2-1; TRBD2 agrees at 15 bases. Germline lookup yields CDR1 MNHEY and CDR2 SVGEGT. The CDR3 contains 18 residues. V lost 2 bases to trimming and J lost 3 bases; unmatched junction nucleotides: 5. The DNA of the CDR3 is TGTGCCAGCAGTTACAGGACTAGCGGGGGGGCCGGCTACAATGAGCAGTTCTTC. Protein product: CASSYRTSGGAGYNEQFF.

The chain has TRBV6-5 and TRBJ2-4; weak D call: TRBD2 (6 bases). CDR3 length: 14 residues. Germline CDR1 is MNHEY and CDR2 is SVGAGI. V lost 2 bases to trimming and J lost 9 bases, with 14 bases between them. The CDR3 protein is CASSYVEGGGIQYF. In DNA form, the CDR3 reads TGTGCCAGCAGTTACGTGGAGGGTGGCGGCATTCAGTACTTC.